This note documents a single T cell receptor beta chain sequence. Antigen: not known. Library preparation for TCR beta used quantitative 5'-RACE with molecular barcodes. TCRdb re-analysed the 5' RACE reads in MiXCR, keeping a single row per CDR3 protein. The repertoire has some 150,000 distinct CDR3 sequences, under 55% of them found once; the top ten carry 15%. These data are taken from a study of CD8 T cells in ankylosing spondylitis. The germline V and J ends were trimmed by 4 bases and 2 bases, with 12 bases remaining between them. The CDR3 runs 15 residues. Germline V gives CDR1 SGHRS, CDR2 YFSETQ. Study results and caveats: Seemingly distinctive of ankylosing spondylitis blood was a TCR beta motif formed by eight highly homologous variants. CD8+ cells made up the disease-linked clones, which were relatively rare in peripheral blood.

Sequenced sample: synovial fluid, either unsorted or a sorted T cell fraction (not recorded which). This clonotype was sampled from a male donor with ankylosing spondylitis. The rearrangement joins TRBV5-1 to TRBJ2-2, with D possibly TRBD2 on 6 matching bases. The CDR3 loop reads CASSQRARNTGELFF. The CDR3 nucleotides read TGCGCCAGCAGCCAGCGGGCCCGTAACACCGGGGAGCTGTTTTTT.